The T cell receptor (beta chain) under discussion was sequenced for a study of glioma-infiltrating T cells after dendritic cell vaccination. At the level of the study: Three intradermal dendritic cell vaccine injections were given every two weeks.

The CDR3 has 12 amino acids. CDR1 and CDR2 (germline): SQVTM, ANQGSEA. Trimming stripped 3 bases from V and 2 bases from J, with 7 bases between. Of note for this clone: The sample holds other DNA sequences that translate to the same CDR3.

Profiled with immunoSEQ multiplex PCR; TCRdb holds only in-frame clones, not every one. The table shows 90,000 or so clones, with approximately 81% occurring only once. The sequence came from a human donor with glioblastoma. Sequencing was performed on blood, taken before dendritic cell vaccination. The V gene is TRBV29-1, the J gene TRBJ1-2; D may be TRBD1 (6 bases). CDR3 residues: CSVDRGNYGYTF. Written as DNA, the CDR3 is TGCAGCGTTGACAGGGGAAACTATGGCTACACCTTC.